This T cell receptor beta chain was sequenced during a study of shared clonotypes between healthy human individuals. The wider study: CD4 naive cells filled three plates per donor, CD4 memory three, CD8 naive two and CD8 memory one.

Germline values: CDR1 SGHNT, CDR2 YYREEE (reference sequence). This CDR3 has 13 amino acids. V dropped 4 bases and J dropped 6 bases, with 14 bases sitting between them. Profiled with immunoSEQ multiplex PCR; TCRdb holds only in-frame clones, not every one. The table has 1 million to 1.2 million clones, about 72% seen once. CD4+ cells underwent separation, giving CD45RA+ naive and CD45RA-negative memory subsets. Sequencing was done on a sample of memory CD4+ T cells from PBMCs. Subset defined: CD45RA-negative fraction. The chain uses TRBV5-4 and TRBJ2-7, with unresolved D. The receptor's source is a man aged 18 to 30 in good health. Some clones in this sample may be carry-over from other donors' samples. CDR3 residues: CASSQDRWGEQYF. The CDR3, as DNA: TGTGCCAGCAGCCAAGACCGGTGGGGCGAGCAGTACTTC. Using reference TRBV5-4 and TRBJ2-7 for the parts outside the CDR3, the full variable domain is ETGVTQSPTHLIKTRGQQVTLRCSSQSGHNTVSWYQQALGQGPQFIFQYYREEENGRGNFPPRFSGLQFPNYSSELNVNALELDDSALYLCASSQDRWGEQYFGPGTRLTVT.